The 10 T cell receptor beta chains in this list originate from one sample, sequenced in a study of blood T cell repertoires in COVID-19. Sequencing was performed with immunoSEQ multiplex PCR; in TCRdb, only in-frame clones are kept and a portion is missing. Of some 150,000 clones listed, approximately 80% are singletons. Sequencing used peripheral blood. The receptors were sampled from a woman in her 50s with acute or convalescent COVID-19.

This chain connects TRBV12-3 or TRBV12-4 to TRBJ1-2; 8 bases are shared with TRBD1. V lost 5 bases to trimming and J lost 5 bases; unmatched junction nucleotides: 4. This CDR3 region has 13 residues. Here the CDR3 reads CASSRGTGYGYTF. The CDR3 region has the DNA TGTGCCAGCAGTCGGGGGACAGGTTATGGCTACACCTTC.

This rearrangement joins TRBV19 to TRBJ1-1, with D tentatively TRBD1 (5 bases). V was shortened by 3 bases and J by 1 base, with 9 bases between the two germline ends. This CDR3 comprises 14 residues. The V gene's germline CDR1 is LNHDA and CDR2 SQIVND (reference sequence). This chain's CDR3 is CASSIREGNTEAFF. Written as DNA, the CDR3 is TGTGCCAGTAGTATCAGGGAAGGGAACACTGAAGCTTTCTTT.

The DNA of the CDR3 is TGTGCCAGTACTCCTTGGGGCAGGGGGAACACTGAAGCTTTCTTT. Protein sequence: CASTPWGRGNTEAFF. The V and J genes are TRBV19 and TRBJ1-1; D perhaps matches TRBD1 (6 bases). The CDR3 covers 15 residues. Germline CDR1 reads LNHDA; CDR2 reads SQIVND (reference sequence). Trimming took 7 bases from V and 1 from J, leaving 16 bases between them.

The CDR3 DNA follows: TGTGCCAGCTCACCCAATGGACAGCTAAACGAAAAACTGTTTTTT. Translated: CASSPNGQLNEKLFF. The rearrangement joins TRBV18 to TRBJ1-4; D is perhaps TRBD1 (6 bases). Per germline, CDR1 KGHSH and CDR2 LQKENI. This CDR3 has 15 amino acids. Trimming shortened V by 3 bases and J by 8 bases, and 16 bases separated the two germline ends.

J is TRBJ1-5 and V is TRBV7-2; no definite D call. Germline CDR1 is SGHTA and CDR2 is FQGNSA. Trimming removed 0 bases at V and 7 bases at J, with 16 bases between. The CDR3 spans 16 residues. CDR3 in amino acids: CASSLAGNGVDQPQHF. Here the CDR3 DNA reads TGTGCCAGCAGCTTAGCGGGGAACGGGGTCGACCAGCCCCAGCATTTT.

This sequence joins TRBV7-2 and TRBJ1-1, with 9 bases that match TRBD1. The CDR3 runs 14 residues. With V trimmed by 3 bases and J by 5 bases, 4 bases remained unmatched. CDR1 is SGHTA and CDR2 is FQGNSA in the germline V gene. The CDR3 bases are TGTGCCAGCAGCTTCTCCGGGACAGGGACTGAAGCTTTCTTT. Translated: CASSFSGTGTEAFF.

This clone showed up just a few times. The rearrangement joins TRBV6-6 to TRBJ1-6, with 10 bases that match TRBD1. This CDR3 is 14 amino acids long. The J segment lost 9 bases and the V segment lost 7 bases, leaving 6 bases of the junction unmatched. Per germline, CDR1 MNHNY and CDR2 SVGAGI (reference sequence). Here the CDR3 DNA reads TGTGCCAGCAATTCCGGGACAGGGGCTTCACCCCTCCACTTT. As protein: CASNSGTGASPLHF.

V gene TRBV11-2 combines with J gene TRBJ2-7, with TRBD2 matching over 7 bases. J lost 2 bases, V lost 5 bases, and 9 bases had no gene match. The germline V gene encodes CDR1 SGHAT and CDR2 FQNNGV. There are 15 residues in the CDR3. The CDR3 spells CASSLTSPPAYEQYF. CDR3 coding DNA: TGTGCCAGCAGCCTGACTAGCCCTCCCGCCTACGAGCAGTACTTC.

This chain uses TRBV6-2 or TRBV6-3 with TRBJ1-2; no reliable D call. V was trimmed by 3 bases and J by 8 bases, leaving 13 bases between them. The CDR3 is made up of 13 amino acids. Germline CDR1 and CDR2: MNHEY and SVGEGT. CDR3 nucleotide sequence: TGTGCCAGCAGTTATCGACTCGAGGGAGGCTACACCTTC. This encodes CASSYRLEGGYTF.

This CDR3 is CATSRRRRSGSNQPQHF. DNA for the CDR3: TGTGCCACCAGCAGGAGAAGACGATCCGGGAGCAATCAGCCCCAGCATTTT. The rearrangement joins TRBV15 to TRBJ1-5, with D unclear. Trimming shortened V by 3 bases and J by 1 base, and 16 bases separated the two germline ends. Looked up from germline, CDR1 is LNHNV and CDR2 is YYDKDF (reference sequence). The CDR3 runs 17 residues.